The sample holds many counts of the clone carrying this T cell receptor (beta chain). Antigen specificity is unknown. TCR beta CDR3 regions were amplified from RNA. HTBI primers were the set used in a first-round RT-PCR of the TCR CDR3. TCRdb ran MiXCR on the multiplex PCR reads and lists one entry per CDR3 protein. The sample shows around 250,000 distinct CDR3 sequences, approximately 25% of them seen only once. This sample was taken from a study of T cells in Graves' hyperthyroidism and ophthalmopathy. Study outcomes and limitations: Most expanded thyroid clonotypes above 0.001 recurred in blood.

With duration under 3 months, ophthalmopathy was active: Clinical Activity Score at least 3, NOSPECS at least 4. It was uncontrolled infection, other autoimmune disease, pregnancy or lactation that excluded patients. The sample consisted of blood. The TCR comes from a woman in her thirties or forties with Graves' ophthalmopathy.

The CDR3 DNA reads as TGTGCCAGCAGCTTAGGGAGTGACTACCGGGCGGAGACCCAGTACTTC. Its translation is CASSLGSDYRAETQYF. V gene TRBV7-2 combines with J gene TRBJ2-5; perhaps TRBD2 as D (5 bases). The CDR3 is 16 amino acids. Germline V gene sequence: CDR1 SGHTA, CDR2 FQGNSA. V was cut by 1 base and J by 5 bases, with 17 bases left in between.